This TCR beta chain was found in a study of T cells after yellow fever vaccination. Study-level background: When fractions had low cell numbers, they were prepared with SMART-Seq v4 Ultra Low Input.

The study made its TCR cDNA through 5'RACE template switching. That step introduced a universal primer site along with UMIs. MiXCR was run by TCRdb on the 5' RACE reads, yielding one entry per CDR3 protein. This table holds approximately 580,000 distinct CDR3 sequences, about a sixth found once. The CDR3 consists of 14 residues. CDR1 and CDR2 from the germline V gene are LGHDT and YNNKEL (reference sequence). V lost 1 base and J lost 8, with 14 bases in between. The receptor was isolated from a man aged 18 to 35 who received the YFV17D yellow fever vaccine. Sequenced material: PBMCs, taken around 5 days after the first yellow fever vaccination. The genes are TRBV3-1 and TRBJ1-2, with D uncertain. CDR3 residues: CASSQGRWAGGYTF. DNA for the CDR3: TGTGCCAGCAGCCAAGGCCGGTGGGCTGGGGGCTACACCTTC.